The 30 T cell receptor beta chains below all came from one sample that was sequenced in a study of Ad26.COV2.S vaccination and SARS-CoV-2 variants. Specified treatment: some 20 received Ad26.COV2.S at low or high dose, single or two shots; several received placebo; per-sample allocation not given. It was on day 63 after the first vaccine or placebo injection that samples were taken. Method: immunoSEQ multiplex PCR; TCRdb's copy keeps in-frame clones and lacks some. The table shows 200,000 to 300,000 clones, with 87% occurring only once. The sequenced sample was peripheral blood, obtained in a trial of Ad26.COV2.S vaccine versus placebo. The receptors shown here come from a person between 18 and 65 years old who received the Ad26.COV2.S COVID-19 vaccine or a placebo.

The chain uses TRBV5-6 and TRBJ1-1; the D gene is possibly TRBD1 (6 bases). This CDR3 is built from 15 residues. The V end was cut by 6 bases, the J end by 1 base, with 16 bases between. Germline values: CDR1 SGHDT, CDR2 YYEEEE. The CDR3 is CASNRGGYWNTEAFF. CDR3 DNA sequence: TGTGCCAGCAACCGCGGGGGCTATTGGAACACTGAAGCTTTCTTT.

The chain links TRBV11-1 to TRBJ2-5, with TRBD2 as a possible D gene (5 bases). V lost 6 bases and J 6 bases, leaving 14 bases between the germline ends. Germline V gives CDR1 SGHAT, CDR2 FQDESV (reference sequence). This CDR3 spans 13 amino acids. The CDR3 is CASSPRDPKTQYF. The CDR3, as DNA: TGTGCCAGCAGTCCGAGGGATCCGAAGACCCAGTACTTC.

This clone appeared a few times. The chain recombines TRBV7-9 with TRBJ2-3; D assignment may be TRBD1 or TRBD2 (6 bases each). CDR3 length equals 16 residues. From germline, CDR1 is SEHNR and CDR2 FQNEAQ (reference sequence). The V end lost 5 bases, the J end lost 2 bases, and 17 bases lay between the germline ends. The CDR3 DNA is TGTGCCAGCAGCCATCCGGGGGCTTCCTACACAGATACGCAGTATTTT. Protein product: CASSHPGASYTDTQYF.

V and J are TRBV21-1 and TRBJ2-7. TRBV21-1 is tagged as a pseudogene. CDR3 length: 14 residues. The CDR3 region is CASSKVGGRYEQYV. CDR3 DNA: TGTGCCAGCAGCAAAGTTGGGGGTAGGTACGAGCAGTACGTC.

The gene calls are TRBV3-1 (or the pseudogene TRBV3-2) and TRBJ2-1; D is possibly TRBD2 (6 bases). V dropped 1 base and J dropped 5 bases, with 12 bases sitting between them. The CDR3 sequence is 15 residues long. In germline, CDR1 is LGHDT, CDR2 YNNKEL (reference sequence). CDR3 DNA: TGTGCCAGCAGCCAAGGACTAGATCGGGACAATGAGCAGTTCTTC. Amino acid sequence: CASSQGLDRDNEQFF.

The chain couples TRBV18 to TRBJ1-3; D gene unclear. Germline V gene data show CDR1 as KGHSH and CDR2 as LQKENI. This CDR3 is built from 16 residues. The V gene lost 1 base and the J gene lost 1 base, with 11 bases spanning the gap. As DNA, the CDR3 is TGTGCCAGCTCACCACTGGCAGACCCTTCTGGAAACACCATATATTTT. It codes for CASSPLADPSGNTIYF.

The genes are TRBV7-2 and TRBJ2-1, with D perhaps TRBD2 (5 bases). The CDR3 spans 14 residues. V was shortened by 4 bases and J by 4 bases, with 11 bases between the two germline ends. Germline CDR1 is SGHTA and CDR2 is FQGNSA. The DNA for the CDR3 is TGTGCCAGCAGCTCGTTGCGGGCGTACAATGAGCAGTTCTTC. Translating it yields CASSSLRAYNEQFF.

The V and J genes are TRBV29-1 and TRBJ2-2; 10 nucleotides line up with TRBD1. V lost 6 bases, J lost 6 bases, and 4 bases stayed unmatched. Per germline, CDR1 SQVTM and CDR2 ANQGSEA. The CDR3 is 13 residues long. Here the CDR3 DNA reads TGCAGCGTGGGACAGGGGTCCCCCGGGGAGCTGTTTTTT. It codes for CSVGQGSPGELFF.

The chain uses TRBV4-2 and TRBJ1-5; D call uncertain. CDR3 length: 18 residues. Germline assignment: CDR1 LGHNA and CDR2 YNFKEQ. Trimming removed 1 base from V and 0 bases from J, with 16 bases in between. The chain's CDR3 is CASSQAPRAASSNQPQHF. The CDR3 DNA sequence: TGTGCCAGCAGCCAAGCCCCTAGGGCAGCCAGTAGCAATCAGCCCCAGCATTTT.

The sample holds one count of this clone. This rearrangement joins TRBV18 to TRBJ1-3, with no clear D. Trimming took off 0 bases at V and 1 base at J, with 7 bases between the two ends. Per the germline V gene, CDR1 is KGHSH and CDR2 is LQKENI. The CDR3 runs to 15 residues. Here the CDR3 DNA reads TGTGCCAGCTCACCACCCAGCAGGTCTGGAAACACCATATATTTT. It yields the protein CASSPPSRSGNTIYF.

The chain joins TRBV10-3 to TRBJ1-5, with D uncertain. V was cut by 0 bases and J by 2 bases, with 2 bases left in between. Germline V gene lookup returns CDR1 ENHRY and CDR2 SYGVKD. This CDR3 is built from 13 residues. CDR3: CAISESGNQPQHF. The CDR3 DNA sequence: TGTGCCATCAGTGAGTCAGGCAATCAGCCCCAGCATTTT.

The V call is TRBV5-8, the J call TRBJ1-2; the D is unclear. The CDR3 length is 14 residues. Trimming removed 4 bases at V and 5 bases at J, with 15 bases between. Germline lookup yields CDR1 SGHTS and CDR2 YDEGEE. The CDR3, as DNA: TGTGCCAGCAGCGCGGCGGGATTGTGGTATGGCTACACCTTC. It specifies CASSAAGLWYGYTF.

V usage is TRBV7-2 and J usage is TRBJ1-2; 7 nucleotides match TRBD1. This CDR3 spans 16 amino acids. Germline CDR1 and CDR2: SGHTA and FQGNSA. The junction had 14 bases not matched to a gene; V was cut back by 6 bases and J by 4 bases. Written as DNA, the CDR3 is TGTGCCAGCAGACCGGGACAGCAAACGCCGGCCTATGGCTACACCTTC. Its protein product is CASRPGQQTPAYGYTF.

The V call is TRBV4-1, the J call TRBJ2-5; D might be TRBD2 (5 bases). Per the germline V gene, CDR1 is MGHRA and CDR2 is YSYEKL. The CDR3 has 14 residues. V lost 2 bases and J lost 1, with 8 bases in between. In DNA, the CDR3 is TGCGCCAGCAGCCAACCGGACTTCCAAGAGACCCAGTACTTC. It codes for CASSQPDFQETQYF.

The chain couples TRBV6-5 to TRBJ1-5; 8 nucleotides match TRBD1. Germline CDR1 is MNHEY and CDR2 is SVGAGI. The junction had 5 bases not matched to a gene; V was cut back by 6 bases and J by 7 bases. This CDR3 spans 13 amino acids. As DNA, the CDR3 is TGTGCCAGCAGCGTAGGACAGGGCCAGCCCCAGCATTTT. Translation: CASSVGQGQPQHF.

This chain links TRBV7-7 with TRBJ1-4, with D hard to call. The CDR3 length is 15 residues. V was pared by 5 bases and J by 4 bases, with 14 bases between. CDR1 and CDR2 (germline): SSHAT, FNYEAQ (reference sequence). The CDR3 spells CASSPGLGYNEKLFF. CDR3 sequence (DNA): TGTGCCAGCAGCCCCGGTCTCGGGTATAATGAAAAACTGTTTTTT.

The V call is TRBV28, the J call TRBJ1-2, with D unclear. The CDR3 consists of 11 residues. Trimming took 10 bases from V and 1 from J, leaving 7 bases between them. Germline CDR1 reads MDHEN; CDR2 reads SYDVKM. Written as DNA, the CDR3 is TGTGCCACTGGGATTAACTATGGCTACACCTTC. Encoded protein: CATGINYGYTF.

The V and J genes are TRBV11-3 and TRBJ2-1, with D tentatively TRBD1 or TRBD2 (6 bases each). Trimming cost V 6 bases and J 2 bases, with 11 bases left between them. Per germline, CDR1 SGHNT and CDR2 YENEEA. The CDR3 loop spans 14 amino acids. The CDR3 loop reads CASSKGGTYNEQFF. The CDR3 DNA reads as TGTGCCAGCAGTAAAGGGGGGACCTACAATGAGCAGTTCTTC.

This sequence joins TRBV30 and TRBJ2-3; D may be TRBD1 or TRBD2 (6 bases each). Germline CDR1 is GTSNPN and CDR2 is SVGIG (reference sequence). The CDR3 covers 14 residues. The V end was cut by 6 bases, the J end by 5 bases, with 18 bases between. CDR3 in amino acids: CACILGGSRDTQYF. The CDR3 DNA sequence: TGTGCCTGCATTCTAGGGGGGTCGAGAGATACGCAGTATTTT.

The V gene is TRBV18, the J gene TRBJ1-5, with 9 bases that match TRBD1. This CDR3 is built from 13 residues. The V gene end was trimmed by 4 bases and the J gene end by 7 bases; junction bases not matched to a gene: 2. From germline, CDR1 is KGHSH and CDR2 LQKENI. The CDR3, as DNA: TGTGCCAGCTCACGGACAGGGGTACAGCCCCAGCATTTT. Amino acids: CASSRTGVQPQHF.

The chain uses TRBV7-9 and TRBJ2-1; 9 bases are shared with TRBD1. Losses at the gene ends were 3 bases for V and 5 bases for J; bases not matched to a gene: 8. This CDR3 contains 16 residues. Germline CDR1 SEHNR, CDR2 FQNEAQ (reference sequence). CDR3 in DNA: TGTGCCAGCAGCTTTCGCGGGACAGGGATAAACAATGAGCAGTTCTTC. Amino acids: CASSFRGTGINNEQFF. Based on the CDR3 plus reference TRBV7-9 and TRBJ2-1, the full variable domain is DTGVSQNPRHKITKRGQNVTFRCDPISEHNRLYWYRQTLGQGPEFLTYFQNEAQLEKSRLLSDRFSAERPKGSFSTLEIQRTEQGDSAMYLCASSFRGTGINNEQFFGPGTRLTVL.

The chain couples TRBV12-3 or TRBV12-4 to TRBJ2-3; the D gene is possibly TRBD2 (5 bases). The V end lost 3 bases, the J end lost 4 bases, and 8 bases lay between the germline ends. The CDR3 sequence is 13 residues long. CDR3 sequence reads: CASSLGSSDTQYF. DNA for the CDR3: TGTGCCAGCAGTTTGGGGAGTTCAGATACGCAGTATTTT.

Comment on this clone: At the DNA level, this CDR3 is encoded by other sequences in the same sample as well. V usage is TRBV3-1 (or the pseudogene TRBV3-2) and J usage is TRBJ1-3; D is unresolved. The germline gives CDR1 LGHDT, CDR2 YNNKEL (reference sequence). The V and J ends lost 0 bases and 4 bases respectively, with 10 bases between them. The CDR3 sequence is 15 residues long. The CDR3 is CASSQDTREGNTIYF. The DNA of the CDR3 is TGTGCCAGCAGCCAAGACACGAGGGAGGGAAACACCATATATTTT.

The chain joins TRBV6-6 to TRBJ1-3; a possible D gene is TRBD1 (6 bases). Per the germline V gene, CDR1 is MNHNY and CDR2 is SVGAGI (reference sequence). There are 18 residues in the CDR3. Trimming shortened V by 5 bases and J by 0 bases, and 20 bases separated the two germline ends. CDR3 residues: CASSLHIQGPSSGNTIYF. CDR3 nucleotide sequence: TGTGCCAGCAGTCTCCACATACAGGGACCGAGCTCTGGAAACACCATATATTTT.

The V and J genes are TRBV5-1 and TRBJ1-1, with D hard to call. Trimming pared 4 bases from V and 9 bases from J, leaving 28 bases between. This CDR3 comprises 17 residues. Looked up from germline, CDR1 is SGHRS and CDR2 is YFSETQ. As DNA, the CDR3 is TGCGCCAGCAGCCCATCCCCGACCCGTTTGGATACTTTGAAAGCTTTCTTT. The encoded protein is CASSPSPTRLDTLKAFF. Looking up the rest from reference TRBV5-1 and TRBJ1-1 gives the full variable domain: KAGVTQTPRYLIKTRGQQVTLSCSPISGHRSVSWYQQTPGQGLQFLFEYFSETQRNKGNFPGRFSGRQFSNSRSEMNVSTLELGDSALYLCASSPSPTRLDTLKAFFGQGTRLTVV.

The chain recombines TRBV7-9 with TRBJ2-3, with 8 positions matching TRBD1. This CDR3 is built from 16 residues. With V trimmed by 3 bases and J by 4 bases, 9 bases remained unmatched. Germline values: CDR1 SEHNR, CDR2 FQNEAQ (reference sequence). CDR3 in amino acids: CASSFYGQGSADTQYF. The CDR3 region has the DNA TGTGCCAGCAGCTTCTATGGACAGGGATCAGCAGATACGCAGTATTTT.

The chain couples TRBV24-1 to TRBJ2-3; tentative D call: TRBD2 (6 bases). Trimming took off 0 bases at V and 1 base at J, with 13 bases between the two ends. The CDR3 is made up of 17 amino acids. Germline assignment: CDR1 KGHDR and CDR2 SFDVKD. CDR3 nucleotides: TGTGCCACCAGTGATTTGGGGGGGAAGCTGGGCACAGATACGCAGTATTTT. This encodes CATSDLGGKLGTDTQYF.

The chain has TRBV12-5 and TRBJ1-6; no reliable D call. The V end lost 5 bases, the J end lost 8 bases, and 16 bases lay between the germline ends. The CDR3 extends over 15 amino acids. The germline V gene has CDR1 LGHNT and CDR2 FRNRAP. The CDR3 reads CASGPHQFQDSPLHF. The CDR3, as DNA: TGTGCTAGTGGTCCCCACCAATTTCAGGATTCACCCCTCCACTTT.

This chain links TRBV7-3 with TRBJ2-3, with a tentative D call TRBD2 (6 bases). This CDR3 contains 16 residues. V shed 1 base and J shed 2 bases, with 13 bases lying between them. Germline V gene lookup returns CDR1 SGHTA and CDR2 FQGTGA. The CDR3 loop reads CASSLSGTFSTDTQYF. CDR3 DNA sequence: TGTGCCAGCAGCTTAAGCGGGACCTTTTCCACAGATACGCAGTATTTT.

This clone was counted a few times. This chain connects TRBV7-9 to TRBJ2-1, with D hard to call. The V and J ends lost 4 bases and 9 bases respectively, with 10 bases between them. CDR1 SEHNR and CDR2 FQNEAQ come from the germline V gene (reference sequence). CDR3 length: 12 residues. As DNA, the CDR3 is TGTGCCAGCAGCTATAGTAGGATTGAGCAGTTCTTC. Translated, it gives CASSYSRIEQFF.